The sequence of this T cell receptor beta chain was determined in a study of blood T cell repertoires in COVID-19. Study details: T cells, B-cell-depleted T cells, or PBMCs supplied cDNA or gDNA.

Per the original data handling: Reference gene primer amplification yielded estimated nucleated cell counts. Assay used: immunoSEQ multiplex PCR; TCRdb lists only in-frame clones, some missing. V, J and clone size derive from that table, while D and trimming were established from the DNA sequence. The sample contains fewer than 100,000 clones, just over 85% of which appear only once. The sequenced material came from peripheral blood. This clonotype was sampled from a human donor in a cohort sampled during active COVID-19.

The CDR3 DNA is TGTGCTAGTGGTACGTACGGCTACGAGCAGTACTTC. Encoded protein: CASGTYGYEQYF. The chain has TRBV12-5 and TRBJ2-7; the D is unclear. This CDR3 has 12 residues. V lost 5 bases and J 3 bases, leaving 8 bases between the germline ends. Germline V gives CDR1 LGHNT, CDR2 FRNRAP.